What follows are 23 T cell receptor beta chains derived from one specimen sequenced in a study of T cell repertoires in cytomegalovirus infection. Antigens for these TCRs are unknown. TCRdb independently ran MiXCR on the reads; one entry per CDR3 protein. The profile shows roughly 160,000 distinct CDR3 sequences, about 20% of them singletons. Source: CD8+ T cells from cultured PBMCs, taken from culture after CMV antigen stimulation. The receptors come from a human donor in good health (CMV status not recorded). Some clones in this sample may be carry-over from other donors' samples.

The chain is built from TRBV7-4 and TRBJ2-1, with a tentative D call TRBD2 (6 bases). Trimming cost V 4 bases and J 2 bases, with 9 bases left between them. Germline V CDR1 and CDR2: SGHVT, SQSDAQ. This CDR3 region has 14 residues. The CDR3 DNA reads TGTGCCAGCAGCTCCGGGACTCCCTACAATGAGCAGTTCTTC. Its protein product is CASSSGTPYNEQFF.

This clonotype was counted between two and nine times. The CDR3 DNA follows: TGTGCCAGCAGCGACGGGACAGGGGGCTACGAGCAGTACTTC. This encodes CASSDGTGGYEQYF. This chain uses TRBV11-2 with TRBJ2-7, with 11 bases lining up with TRBD1. CDR3 size: 14 residues. CDR1 is SGHAT, CDR2 FQNNGV, per germline. Losses at the gene ends were 5 bases for V and 3 bases for J; bases not matched to a gene: 3.

The rearrangement joins TRBV27 to TRBJ1-2; D may be TRBD1 (5 bases). There are 15 residues in the CDR3. V gave up 5 bases and J gave up 4 bases, with 17 bases separating them. CDR1 and CDR2 (germline): MNHEY, SMNVEV (reference sequence). The DNA of the CDR3 is TGTGCCAGCAGTCGGAGCCCCAGGGATGGCTATGGCTACACCTTC. Translation gives CASSRSPRDGYGYTF.

This clonotype is classed as medium-sized. This chain links TRBV6-2 or TRBV6-3 with TRBJ2-1, with D maybe TRBD2 (6 bases). The CDR3 totals 16 residues. Between the trimmed V and J ends, which lost 2 bases and 0 bases, there was a span of 11 bases. CDR1 is MNHEY, CDR2 SVGEGT, per germline. CDR3 in amino acids: CASSYAGPSSYNEQFF. CDR3 nucleotide sequence: TGTGCCAGCAGTTACGCGGGACCGAGCTCCTACAATGAGCAGTTCTTC.

This clonotype showed up just once. The V and J genes are TRBV6-2 or TRBV6-3 and TRBJ1-5, with 12 bases identical to TRBD1. V lost 2 bases to trimming and J lost 6 bases; unmatched junction nucleotides: 8. This CDR3 is built from 17 residues. Germline lookup yields CDR1 MNHEY and CDR2 SVGEGT. In DNA form, the CDR3 reads TGTGCCAGCAGTTACGTCCGGGACAGGGGGCTGGGTCAGCCCCAGCATTTT. This sequence encodes CASSYVRDRGLGQPQHF.

This clonotype occurred many times. The J gene is TRBJ2-1, the V gene TRBV6-2 or TRBV6-3, with 8 bases lining up with TRBD1. Trimming cost V 5 bases and J 7 bases; bases outside gene matches: 13. Germline CDR1 MNHEY, CDR2 SVGEGT. The length of the CDR3 is 16 residues. The CDR3 nucleotides are TGTGCCAGCAGTGCACAGGGGGAACCCTCATGGAATGAGCAGTTCTTC. This encodes CASSAQGEPSWNEQFF.

This clonotype was seen only a few times. The chain is built from TRBV7-9 and TRBJ2-1, with 10 positions matching TRBD2. CDR1 and CDR2 from the germline V gene are SEHNR and FQNEAQ (reference sequence). This CDR3 spans 15 amino acids. The V and J ends lost 3 bases and 5 bases, in that order; junction bases with no gene match: 4. In nucleotides, the CDR3 is TGTGCCAGCAGCTTGACTAGCGGGCGTAACAATGAGCAGTTCTTC. Its protein product is CASSLTSGRNNEQFF.

The table lists this clonotype with a count of one. The chain joins TRBV4-1 to TRBJ1-6, with a weak D call TRBD1 (6 bases). The CDR3 consists of 15 residues. Trimming removed 0 bases at V and 6 bases at J, with 9 bases between. The germline V gene has CDR1 MGHRA and CDR2 YSYEKL. This CDR3 reads CASSQEGTLNSPLHF. Written as DNA, the CDR3 is TGCGCCAGCAGCCAAGAAGGGACACTTAATTCACCCCTCCACTTT.

This clonotype was observed a few times. The chain couples TRBV7-9 to TRBJ2-7; 9 bases are shared with TRBD1. The V gene's germline CDR1 is SEHNR and CDR2 FQNEAQ (reference sequence). This CDR3 comprises 16 residues. V shed 0 bases and J 7 bases; nucleotides not matched to a gene: 10. CDR3 DNA sequence: TGTGCCAGCAGCTTAGCTGTGGGACAGGGACTTAGAGAGCAGTACTTC. Encoded protein: CASSLAVGQGLREQYF.

The chain recombines TRBV7-9 with TRBJ2-7, with D perhaps matching TRBD1 (6 bases). The V gene lost 6 bases and the J gene lost 1 base, with 7 bases spanning the gap. Per germline, CDR1 SEHNR and CDR2 FQNEAQ (reference sequence). The CDR3 loop spans 12 amino acids. In DNA, the CDR3 is TGTGCCAGCAGGGACAGATCCTACGAGCAGTACTTC. Translating it yields CASRDRSYEQYF. Combining the CDR3 with reference TRBV7-9 and TRBJ2-7 gives the whole variable domain DTGVSQNPRHKITKRGQNVTFRCDPISEHNRLYWYRQTLGQGPEFLTYFQNEAQLEKSRLLSDRFSAERPKGSFSTLEIQRTEQGDSAMYLCASRDRSYEQYFGPGTRLTVT.

CDR3 bases: TGTGCCAGCAGCACGTACCTCCGGGACAACAATCAGCCCCAGCATTTT. This gives the protein CASSTYLRDNNQPQHF. V usage is TRBV5-5 and J usage is TRBJ1-5; the D gene is possibly TRBD1 (6 bases). The CDR3 runs to 16 residues. Deletions cut 4 bases from V and 3 bases from J, with 17 bases between. CDR1 SGHKS and CDR2 YYEKEE come from the germline V gene (reference sequence). Full variable domain (rest looked up from reference TRBV5-5 and TRBJ1-5): DAGVTQSPTHLIKTRGQQVTLRCSPISGHKSVSWYQQVLGQGPQFIFQYYEKEERGRGNFPDRFSARQFPNYSSELNVNALLLGDSALYLCASSTYLRDNNQPQHFGDGTRLSIL.

This clonotype was found a few times. One end of the junction varies from germline; a read error may be responsible. The gene calls are TRBV7-9 and TRBJ2-2, with D possibly matching TRBD2 (6 bases). CDR1 is SEHNR, CDR2 FQNEAQ, per germline (reference sequence). The CDR3 is made up of 15 amino acids. The CDR3 region has the DNA TGTGCCAGCAGCTTAGGGGCAGGCGGCCGCGGGAAGCTGTTTTTT. Translation gives CASSLGAGGRGKLFF.

There are many counts of this clonotype. This chain joins TRBV28 and TRBJ2-6, with 12 bases fitting TRBD1. Germline CDR1 MDHEN, CDR2 SYDVKM. V was pared by 4 bases and J by 2 bases, with 12 bases of the junction left unmatched. This CDR3 is built from 20 residues. CDR3 DNA sequence: TGTGCCAGCAGTTACGCCTTTCGGGACAGGGGGCGAGCTGGGGCCAACGTCCTGACTTTC. This gives the protein CASSYAFRDRGRAGANVLTF. The full variable domain, completed using reference TRBV28 and TRBJ2-6, is DVKVTQSSRYLVKRTGEKVFLECVQDMDHENMFWYRQDPGLGLRLIYFSYDVKMKEKGDIPEGYSVSREKKERFSLILESASTNQTSMYLCASSYAFRDRGRAGANVLTFGAGSRLTVL.

This rearrangement joins TRBV4-1 to TRBJ1-5; D unresolved. The length of the CDR3 is 15 residues. Trimming stripped 0 bases from V and 3 bases from J, with 9 bases between. Germline V gene lookup returns CDR1 MGHRA and CDR2 YSYEKL. CDR3 residues: CASSQDMGNNQPQHF. The CDR3 DNA reads TGCGCCAGCAGCCAAGATATGGGAAACAATCAGCCCCAGCATTTT.

This clonotype was counted a few times. This chain joins TRBV7-2 and TRBJ1-5; 7 bases are a match to TRBD1. This CDR3 has 18 amino acids. Germline V CDR1 and CDR2: SGHTA, FQGNSA. The ends lost 2 bases at V and 2 bases at J; junction bases unmatched: 12. The CDR3 region is CASSLSPDREGGNQPQHF. In DNA form, the CDR3 reads TGTGCCAGCAGCTTAAGCCCCGACAGGGAAGGGGGCAATCAGCCCCAGCATTTT.

The rearrangement links TRBV7-6 to TRBJ2-6; 7 bases match TRBD1. Trimming cost V 5 bases and J 7 bases; bases outside gene matches: 5. The CDR3 has 14 residues. The germline CDR1 and CDR2 sequences are SGHVS and FNYEAQ. The CDR3 loop reads CASSPGTAANVLTF. The CDR3 DNA reads TGTGCCAGCAGCCCCGGGACAGCTGCCAACGTCCTGACTTTC.

The V gene is TRBV27, the J gene TRBJ2-1; no reliable D call. Looked up from germline, CDR1 is MNHEY and CDR2 is SMNVEV (reference sequence). The CDR3 runs 14 residues. V was cut by 3 bases and J by 6 bases, with 12 bases left in between. CDR3 sequence (DNA): TGTGCCAGCAGTTTGGGCAGCTTCAGCAATGAGCAGTTCTTC. Protein: CASSLGSFSNEQFF.

This clonotype was seen only a few times. Sequence at one end of the junction differs from germline and may be a read error. The chain couples TRBV7-6 to TRBJ2-7; the D gene is possibly TRBD1 (5 bases). Germline V gene lookup returns CDR1 SGHVS and CDR2 FNYEAQ. The CDR3 is 13 amino acids. The CDR3 is CASSPAGMNEQYF. The DNA of the CDR3 is TGTGCTAGCAGCCCAGCAGGGATGAACGAGCAGTACTTC.

This clonotype was detected a few times. This chain connects TRBV2 to TRBJ2-1; D may correspond to TRBD1 or TRBD2 (6 bases each). V lost 3 bases and J lost 3, with 15 bases in between. Germline V CDR1 and CDR2: SNHLY, FYNNEI. This CDR3 has 16 amino acids. As DNA, the CDR3 is TGTGCCAGCAGTGATCCGAGGGGGGTCCACTACAATGAGCAGTTCTTC. As protein: CASSDPRGVHYNEQFF. The whole variable domain, filled in from reference TRBV2 and TRBJ2-1, reads EPEVTQTPSHQVTQMGQEVILRCVPISNHLYFYWYRQILGQKVEFLVSFYNNEISEKSEIFDDQFSVERPDGSNFTLKIRSTKLEDSAMYFCASSDPRGVHYNEQFFGPGTRLTVL.

CDR3 coding DNA: TGTGCCAGTAGTACCCGGACAGCCTACGAGCAGTACTTC. Protein product: CASSTRTAYEQYF. The chain recombines TRBV19 with TRBJ2-7; possible D gene TRBD1, 6 bases. The V and J ends lost 4 bases and 2 bases respectively, with 9 bases between them. Germline assignment: CDR1 LNHDA and CDR2 SQIVND (reference sequence). The CDR3 is 13 amino acids.

This chain joins TRBV4-3 and TRBJ1-6; 10 bases agree with TRBD1. The V gene end was trimmed by 3 bases and the J gene end by 7 bases; junction bases not matched to a gene: 0. The CDR3 sequence is 14 residues long. CDR1 and CDR2 (germline): LGHNA, YSLEER. Here the CDR3 DNA reads TGCGCCAGCAGCCAGGGACAGGGGAATTCACCCCTCCACTTT. It codes for CASSQGQGNSPLHF.

The chain links TRBV14 to TRBJ1-2, with D uncertain. This CDR3 contains 13 residues. With 5 bases removed from V and 5 bases from J, the gap between germline ends came to 12 bases. Germline V gene lookup returns CDR1 SGHDN and CDR2 FVKESK. CDR3 sequence: CASSTRGRYGYTF. The CDR3 bases are TGTGCCAGCAGCACCCGGGGTCGGTATGGCTACACCTTC.

This clonotype was found many times. The rearrangement joins TRBV20-1 to TRBJ1-2, with D possibly TRBD1 on 5 matching bases. V was trimmed by 6 bases and J by 8 bases, leaving 22 bases between them. The CDR3 contains 14 residues. Germline CDR1 reads DFQATT; CDR2 reads SNEGSKA (reference sequence). The CDR3 DNA follows: TGCAGTGCCGAAACCCGGGACGGCGGGCACGGCTACACCTTC. This sequence encodes CSAETRDGGHGYTF.